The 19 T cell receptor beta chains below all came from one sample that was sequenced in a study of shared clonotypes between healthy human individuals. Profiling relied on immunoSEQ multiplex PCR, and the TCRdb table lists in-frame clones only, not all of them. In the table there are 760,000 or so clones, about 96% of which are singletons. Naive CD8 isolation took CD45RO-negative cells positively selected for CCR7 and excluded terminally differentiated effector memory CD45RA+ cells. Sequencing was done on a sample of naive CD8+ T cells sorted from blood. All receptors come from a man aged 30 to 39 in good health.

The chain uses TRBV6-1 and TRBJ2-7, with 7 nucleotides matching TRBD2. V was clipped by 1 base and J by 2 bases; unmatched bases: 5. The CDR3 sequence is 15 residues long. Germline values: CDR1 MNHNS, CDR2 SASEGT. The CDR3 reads CASSEVTSATYEQYF. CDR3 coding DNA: TGTGCCAGCAGTGAAGTCACTAGCGCGACCTACGAGCAGTACTTC.

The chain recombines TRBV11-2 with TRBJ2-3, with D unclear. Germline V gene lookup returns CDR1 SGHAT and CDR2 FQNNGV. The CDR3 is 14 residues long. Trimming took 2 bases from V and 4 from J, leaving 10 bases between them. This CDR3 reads CASSLPGPADTQYF. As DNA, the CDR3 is TGTGCCAGCAGCTTACCCGGACCGGCAGATACGCAGTATTTT.

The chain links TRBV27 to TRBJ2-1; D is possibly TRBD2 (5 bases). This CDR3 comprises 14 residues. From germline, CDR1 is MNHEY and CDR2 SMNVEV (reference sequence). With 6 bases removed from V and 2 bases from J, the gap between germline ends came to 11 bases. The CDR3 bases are TGTGCCAGCAGGACTATAGAAACCTACAATGAGCAGTTCTTC. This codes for CASRTIETYNEQFF.

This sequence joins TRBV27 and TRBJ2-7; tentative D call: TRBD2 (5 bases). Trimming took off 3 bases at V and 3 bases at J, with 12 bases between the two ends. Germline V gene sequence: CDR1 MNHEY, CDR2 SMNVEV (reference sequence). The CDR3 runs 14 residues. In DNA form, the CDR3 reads TGTGCCAGCAGTTTGAGCGGAACCTTCTACGAGCAGTACTTC. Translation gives CASSLSGTFYEQYF.

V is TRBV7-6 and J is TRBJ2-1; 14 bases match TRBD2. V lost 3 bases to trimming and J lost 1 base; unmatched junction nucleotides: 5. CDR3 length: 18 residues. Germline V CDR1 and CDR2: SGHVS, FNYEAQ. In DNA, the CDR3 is TGTGCCAGCAGCTTGACTAGCGGGAGGGCCACTTCCTACAATGAGCAGTTCTTC. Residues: CASSLTSGRATSYNEQFF.

Here the CDR3 reads CASSKGRRPNTEAFF. The DNA for the CDR3 is TGTGCCAGCAGCAAAGGGCGGAGACCGAACACTGAAGCTTTCTTT. The genes are TRBV21-1 and TRBJ1-1. TRBV21-1 is described as a pseudogene. This CDR3 comprises 15 residues.

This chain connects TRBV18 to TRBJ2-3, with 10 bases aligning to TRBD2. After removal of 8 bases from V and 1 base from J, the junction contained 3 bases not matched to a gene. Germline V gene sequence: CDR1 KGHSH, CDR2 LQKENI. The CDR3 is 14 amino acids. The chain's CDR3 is CASGTSERTDTQYF. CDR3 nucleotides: TGTGCCAGCGGGACTAGCGAGCGCACAGATACGCAGTATTTT.

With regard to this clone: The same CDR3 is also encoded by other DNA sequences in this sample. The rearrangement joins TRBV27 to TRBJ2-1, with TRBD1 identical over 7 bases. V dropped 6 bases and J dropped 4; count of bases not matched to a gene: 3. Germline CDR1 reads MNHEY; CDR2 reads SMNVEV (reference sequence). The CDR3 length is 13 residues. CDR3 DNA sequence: TGTGCCAGCAGCTGGGACAGTTACAATGAGCAGTTCTTC. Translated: CASSWDSYNEQFF.

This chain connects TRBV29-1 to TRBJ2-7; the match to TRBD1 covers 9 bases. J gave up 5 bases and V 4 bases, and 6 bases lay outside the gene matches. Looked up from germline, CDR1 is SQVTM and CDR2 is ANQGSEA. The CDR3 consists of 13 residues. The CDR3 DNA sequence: TGCAGCGTTGTGGGGGACAGGGCTGACGAGCAGTACTTC. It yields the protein CSVVGDRADEQYF.

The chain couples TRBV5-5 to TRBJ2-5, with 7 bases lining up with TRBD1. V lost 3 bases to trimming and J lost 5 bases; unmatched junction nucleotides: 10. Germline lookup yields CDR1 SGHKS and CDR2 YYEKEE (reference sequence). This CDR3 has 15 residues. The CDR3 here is CASSWDSYVGETQYF. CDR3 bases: TGTGCCAGCAGCTGGGACAGTTACGTGGGGGAGACCCAGTACTTC. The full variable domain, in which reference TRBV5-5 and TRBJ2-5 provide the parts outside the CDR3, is DAGVTQSPTHLIKTRGQQVTLRCSPISGHKSVSWYQQVLGQGPQFIFQYYEKEERGRGNFPDRFSARQFPNYSSELNVNALLLGDSALYLCASSWDSYVGETQYFGPGTRLLVL.

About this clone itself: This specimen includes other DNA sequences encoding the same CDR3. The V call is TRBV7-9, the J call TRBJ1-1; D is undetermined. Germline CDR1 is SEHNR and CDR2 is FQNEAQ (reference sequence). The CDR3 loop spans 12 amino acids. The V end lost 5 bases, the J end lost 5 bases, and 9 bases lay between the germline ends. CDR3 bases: TGTGCCAGCAGCCGAGGATATACTGAAGCTTTCTTT. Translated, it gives CASSRGYTEAFF. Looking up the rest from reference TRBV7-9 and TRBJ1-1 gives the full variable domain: DTGVSQNPRHKITKRGQNVTFRCDPISEHNRLYWYRQTLGQGPEFLTYFQNEAQLEKSRLLSDRFSAERPKGSFSTLEIQRTEQGDSAMYLCASSRGYTEAFFGQGTRLTVV.

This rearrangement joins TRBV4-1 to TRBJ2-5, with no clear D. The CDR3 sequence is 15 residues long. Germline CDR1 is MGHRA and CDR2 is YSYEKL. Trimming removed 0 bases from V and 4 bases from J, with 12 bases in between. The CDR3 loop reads CASSQEATGRETQYF. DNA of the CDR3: TGCGCCAGCAGCCAAGAGGCCACCGGGCGAGAGACCCAGTACTTC.

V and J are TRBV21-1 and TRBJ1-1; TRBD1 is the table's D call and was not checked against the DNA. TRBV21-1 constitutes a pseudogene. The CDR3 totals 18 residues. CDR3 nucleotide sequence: TGTGCCAGCAGCAAAGTGCAGGGGCGAGCGGAGGCGGACACTGAAGCTTTCTTT. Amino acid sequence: CASSKVQGRAEADTEAFF.

The CDR3: CASSEGDGQPQHF. Here the CDR3 DNA reads TGTGCCAGCAGTGAAGGTGATGGGCAGCCCCAGCATTTT. The chain carries TRBV6-1 and TRBJ1-5; D unclear. The germline CDR1 and CDR2 sequences are MNHNS and SASEGT. The CDR3 totals 13 residues. Trimming removed 1 base at V and 7 bases at J, with 8 bases between.

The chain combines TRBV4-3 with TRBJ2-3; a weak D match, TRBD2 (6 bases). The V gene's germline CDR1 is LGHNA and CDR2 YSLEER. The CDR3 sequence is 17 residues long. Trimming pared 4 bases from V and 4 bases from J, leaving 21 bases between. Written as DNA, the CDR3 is TGCGCCAGCAGCCCCTACCTTTTCGGGAGCACCGCAGATACGCAGTATTTT. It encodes CASSPYLFGSTADTQYF.

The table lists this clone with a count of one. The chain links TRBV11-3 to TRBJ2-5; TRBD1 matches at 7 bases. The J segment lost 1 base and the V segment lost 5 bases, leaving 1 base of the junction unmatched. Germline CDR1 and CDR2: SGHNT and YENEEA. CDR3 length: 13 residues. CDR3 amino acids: CASSRDSQETQYF. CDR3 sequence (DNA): TGTGCCAGCAGCCGGGACAGCCAAGAGACCCAGTACTTC.

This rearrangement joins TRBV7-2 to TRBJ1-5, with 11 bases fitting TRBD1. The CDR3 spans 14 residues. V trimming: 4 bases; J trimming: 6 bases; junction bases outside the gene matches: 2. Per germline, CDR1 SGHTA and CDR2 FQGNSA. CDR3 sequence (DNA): TGTGCCAGCAGCTGGACAGGGGGCGGTCAGCCCCAGCATTTT. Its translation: CASSWTGGGQPQHF.

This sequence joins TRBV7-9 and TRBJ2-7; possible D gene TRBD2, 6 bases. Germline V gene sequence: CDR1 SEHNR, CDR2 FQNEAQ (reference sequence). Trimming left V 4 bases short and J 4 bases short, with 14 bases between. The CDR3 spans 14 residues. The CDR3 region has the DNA TGTGCCAGCAGCTCCCGGGACTGGGCATACGAGCAGTACTTC. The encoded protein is CASSSRDWAYEQYF.

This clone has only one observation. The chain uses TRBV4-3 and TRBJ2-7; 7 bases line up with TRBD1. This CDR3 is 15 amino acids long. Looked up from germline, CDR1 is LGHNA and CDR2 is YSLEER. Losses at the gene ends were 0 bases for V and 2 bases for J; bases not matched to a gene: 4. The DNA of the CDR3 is TGCGCCAGCAGCCAAGATTACAGGGGACCCTACGAGCAGTACTTC. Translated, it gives CASSQDYRGPYEQYF.